This TCR beta chain was retrieved from a study of cytomegalovirus exposure and HLA in healthy donors. General study points: Most TCR sequences were uncommon, yet certain public TCRs appeared in many donors. A classifier reportedly called cytomegalovirus status with high sensitivity and specificity. Among the CMV-associated chains, three were confirmed in vitro as specific for CMV antigens.

Comment on this clone: Its specificity is unknown.

The CDR3 is made up of 11 amino acids. Germline CDR1 reads DFQATT; CDR2 reads SNEGSKA (reference sequence). Sequencing used immunoSEQ multiplex PCR; TCRdb keeps in-frame clones, though not all of them. The data show 150,000 to 200,000 clones, with more than 70% seen just once and roughly 10% held by the top ten. V is TRBV20-1 and J is TRBJ2-5; D not resolved. The sequence came from a man under 40 in good health and CMV-seropositive. Source material: PBMCs. The CDR3 DNA reads as TGCAGCGGTCAGACACAAGAGACCCAGTACTTC. It specifies CSGQTQETQYF.